The clone carrying this T cell receptor beta chain was found many times. Building of the TCR beta libraries involved iRepertoire HTBI primers and Arm-PCR of CDR3 regions. TCRdb processed the multiplex PCR reads anew with MiXCR; each CDR3 protein has one entry. The sample shows approximately 350,000 distinct CDR3 sequences, less than 30% of them seen only once. The germline V gene encodes CDR1 MDHEN and CDR2 SYDVKM. There are 13 residues in the CDR3. V was cut by 6 bases and J by 4 bases, with 12 bases left in between. This sample was taken from a study of regulatory T cells in long-lasting Graves disease. The time point here: persistent/refractory GD, antithyroid drugs over 5 years with positive TRAb. Researchers made the TCR library from RNA that was extracted from PBMCs.

Sequencing used peripheral blood mononuclear cells (PBMCs), obtained when the disease was refractory, from a patient treated with antithyroid drugs. V and J are TRBV28 and TRBJ1-2; D remains unclear. The sequence derives from a woman in her thirties or forties with Graves disease. CDR3 nucleotide sequence: TGTGCCAGCAGCCCGCCTATGGTCTATGGCTACACCTTC. Translation gives CASSPPMVYGYTF.